The subject of this entry is one T cell receptor (beta chain). Germline V gene sequence: CDR1 MNHEY, CDR2 SVGAGI. This CDR3 region has 14 residues. The ends lost 6 bases at V and 13 bases at J; junction bases unmatched: 11. This specimen comes from a study of blood T cell repertoires in COVID-19. Original methodology: It was from reference gene primer amplification that nucleated cell counts were estimated. Profiled with immunoSEQ multiplex PCR; TCRdb holds only in-frame clones, not every one. V and J calls and clone size follow that table, whereas D and trimming were derived from the DNA. This sample has some 270,000 clones, with nearly 90% found just once. Residents of about two dozen US areas, aged roughly 18 to 89 years, made up the participants. Cohort assignment relied on participant-reported clinical history. Symptom resolution, clearance, or two negative PCRs marked donors in Cohort 3 as recovered.

The material sequenced was PBMCs or T cells enriched from blood (not recorded which). This TCR derives from a woman aged 55-70 years who had recovered from COVID-19. The rearrangement joins TRBV6-5 to TRBJ2-1; 11 bases match TRBD2. CDR3 sequence: CASSPIQTSGNQFF. The DNA of the CDR3 is TGTGCCAGCAGCCCAATTCAGACTAGCGGGAATCAGTTCTTC.